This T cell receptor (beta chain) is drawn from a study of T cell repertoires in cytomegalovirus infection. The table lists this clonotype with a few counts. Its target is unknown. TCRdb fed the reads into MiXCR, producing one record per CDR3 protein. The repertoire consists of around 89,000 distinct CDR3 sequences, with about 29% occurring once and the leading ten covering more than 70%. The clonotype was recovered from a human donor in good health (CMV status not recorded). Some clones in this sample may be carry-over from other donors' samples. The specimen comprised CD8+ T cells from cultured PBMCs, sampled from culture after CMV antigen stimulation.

The CDR3 protein is CATSDADEQFF. CDR3 in DNA: TGTGCCACCAGTGATGCCGACGAGCAGTTCTTC. The V and J genes are TRBV24-1 and TRBJ2-1; D not certain. The V and J ends lost 3 bases and 10 bases respectively, with 6 bases between them. The CDR3 sequence is 11 residues long. Germline assignment: CDR1 KGHDR and CDR2 SFDVKD.